Shown below are 24 T cell receptor beta chains from a single sample sequenced in a study of siplizumab effects on memory and regulatory T cells. The assay was immunoSEQ multiplex PCR, and TCRdb's table has in-frame clones only and misses some. Here the sample spans around 100,000 clones, more than 90% being singletons. The sequenced sample was CD4+ T cells sorted from blood. The receptors were gathered from a human donor in good health.

V is TRBV5-1 and J is TRBJ2-7; possible D gene TRBD1, 6 bases. The CDR3 is 14 residues long. Trimming stripped 2 bases from V and 2 bases from J, with 11 bases between. Per the germline V gene, CDR1 is SGHRS and CDR2 is YFSETQ. The CDR3 here is CASSFQGSTYEQYF. The CDR3 DNA reads TGCGCCAGCAGCTTTCAGGGGTCGACCTACGAGCAGTACTTC.

This clone was seen more than once but under ten times. The J gene is TRBJ1-5, the V gene TRBV6-5, with unresolved D. The CDR3 consists of 12 residues. The V gene lost 6 bases and the J gene lost 3 bases, with 6 bases spanning the gap. Germline V lookup: CDR1 MNHEY, CDR2 SVGAGI. The CDR3 nucleotides are TGTGCCAGCAGGGGAGTCAATCAGCCCCAGCATTTT. Protein sequence: CASRGVNQPQHF.

This rearrangement joins TRBV2 to TRBJ1-1; D ambiguous. V was trimmed by 3 bases and J by 0 bases, leaving 8 bases between them. The CDR3 spans 14 residues. Germline CDR1 reads SNHLY; CDR2 reads FYNNEI. CDR3 loop: CASSDRLMNTEAFF. The CDR3 bases are TGTGCCAGCAGTGATCGACTGATGAACACTGAAGCTTTCTTT.

The chain recombines TRBV7-2 with TRBJ1-2; TRBD1 matches 11 bases. Germline CDR1 and CDR2: SGHTA and FQGNSA. Losses at the gene ends were 3 bases for V and 4 bases for J; bases not matched to a gene: 4. The CDR3 sequence is 15 residues long. In DNA, the CDR3 is TGTGCCAGCAGCTTGGATGGGACAGGGGGCTATGGCTACACCTTC. Translation gives CASSLDGTGGYGYTF.

This clone was seen a single time. This chain links TRBV6-1 with TRBJ2-5; 9 nucleotides match TRBD1. Trimming took 2 bases from V and 5 from J; bases not matched to a gene: 3. Germline lookup yields CDR1 MNHNS and CDR2 SASEGT. This CDR3 contains 14 residues. CDR3 DNA sequence: TGTGCCAGCAGTGAAAGGACAGGGGAGGAGACCCAGTACTTC. Amino acid sequence: CASSERTGEETQYF.

This chain links TRBV4-3 with TRBJ2-7, with D unclear. The CDR3 loop spans 14 amino acids. The ends were cut back, 0 bases at V and 3 bases at J, with 9 bases in the middle. The germline V gene encodes CDR1 LGHNA and CDR2 YSLEER. The CDR3 loop reads CASSQDRFYYEQYF. The CDR3 bases are TGCGCCAGCAGCCAAGATAGATTCTACTACGAGCAGTACTTC.

The chain employs TRBV18 and TRBJ1-1; 7 bases agree with TRBD1. This CDR3 is 15 amino acids long. V shed 3 bases, J shed 1 base, and the junction held 5 bases outside the gene matches. Germline V gene data show CDR1 as KGHSH and CDR2 as LQKENI. The CDR3 coding sequence is TGTGCCAGCTCACCCGACAGGGTCCCGAACACTGAAGCTTTCTTT. Translated: CASSPDRVPNTEAFF.

The rearrangement joins TRBV4-2 to TRBJ1-5; tentatively, D is TRBD1 (5 bases). Trimming took off 1 base at V and 8 bases at J, with 15 bases between the two ends. The CDR3 runs to 15 residues. Germline V CDR1 and CDR2: LGHNA, YNFKEQ. This CDR3 reads CASSQGPGSSKPQHF. For the CDR3, the DNA is TGTGCCAGCAGCCAAGGCCCAGGGTCCTCCAAGCCCCAGCATTTT.

This sequence joins TRBV19 and TRBJ1-1; D gene uncertain. Germline lookup yields CDR1 LNHDA and CDR2 SQIVND (reference sequence). The CDR3 contains 14 residues. Trimming shortened V by 7 bases and J by 4 bases, and 16 bases separated the two germline ends. CDR3 DNA: TGTGCCAGTACCCCGAGAGATCGGGGCACTGAAGCTTTCTTT. Its translation: CASTPRDRGTEAFF. The full variable domain, in which reference TRBV19 and TRBJ1-1 provide the parts outside the CDR3, is DGGITQSPKYLFRKEGQNVTLSCEQNLNHDAMYWYRQDPGQGLRLIYYSQIVNDFQKGDIAEGYSVSREKKESFPLTVTSAQKNPTAFYLCASTPRDRGTEAFFGQGTRLTVV.

The chain links TRBV21-1 to TRBJ2-3; TRBD1, the table's D call, lacks a check against the DNA. TRBV21-1 is a known pseudogene. The CDR3 has 15 residues. The CDR3 bases are TGTGCCAGCAGCAAAGCGACAGGGATCACAGATACGCAGTATTTT. Translated, it gives CASSKATGITDTQYF.

The rearrangement links TRBV14 to TRBJ1-1; D is uncertain. The ends were cut back, 4 bases at V and 0 bases at J, with 6 bases in the middle. The CDR3 runs to 13 residues. Germline V gives CDR1 SGHDN, CDR2 FVKESK. The CDR3 region is CASSPQLNTEAFF. The CDR3 bases are TGTGCCAGCAGCCCCCAGTTGAACACTGAAGCTTTCTTT. Supplemented by reference TRBV14 and TRBJ1-1, the full variable domain reads EAGVTQFPSHSVIEKGQTVTLRCDPISGHDNLYWYRRVMGKEIKFLLHFVKESKQDESGMPNNRFLAERTGGTYSTLKVQPAELEDSGVYFCASSPQLNTEAFFGQGTRLTVV.

This chain connects TRBV30 to TRBJ1-2; TRBD1 might be the D (5 bases). The CDR3 is made up of 13 amino acids. CDR1 and CDR2 from the germline V gene are GTSNPN and SVGIG (reference sequence). Trimming took 4 bases from V and 2 from J, leaving 11 bases between them. CDR3 region: CAWTVTANYGYTF. CDR3 DNA: TGTGCCTGGACCGTGACAGCCAACTATGGCTACACCTTC.

CDR3 residues: CASSIQAVNQPQHF. The CDR3 DNA follows: TGTGCCAGTAGTATACAGGCGGTCAATCAGCCCCAGCATTTT. This chain connects TRBV19 to TRBJ1-5, with no clear D. This CDR3 has 14 residues. Germline V gene data show CDR1 as LNHDA and CDR2 as SQIVND (reference sequence). V lost 2 bases and J lost 3, with 8 bases in between.

The rearrangement uses TRBV15 and TRBJ1-5; D possibly corresponds to TRBD1 (5 bases). Between the trimmed V and J ends, which lost 8 bases and 3 bases, there was a span of 8 bases. The CDR3 has 12 residues. The germline gives CDR1 LNHNV, CDR2 YYDKDF (reference sequence). Here the CDR3 DNA reads TGTGCCACCGGGACGGACAATCAGCCCCAGCATTTT. It codes for CATGTDNQPQHF.

This sequence joins TRBV28 and TRBJ2-1, with a tentative D call TRBD1 (7 bases). This CDR3 comprises 13 residues. Germline V gene lookup returns CDR1 MDHEN and CDR2 SYDVKM. Trimming removed 11 bases from V and 6 bases from J, with 17 bases in between. Here the CDR3 reads CAAGTESPNEQFF. Here the CDR3 DNA reads TGTGCCGCGGGGACAGAGAGCCCCAATGAGCAGTTCTTC.

The genes are TRBV10-3 and TRBJ2-7; D may be TRBD1 (6 bases). This CDR3 is 14 amino acids long. The V end was cut by 11 bases, the J end by 7 bases, with 24 bases between. CDR1 and CDR2 (germline): ENHRY, SYGVKD. CDR3 region: CAHQKTGSGEEQYF. The DNA for the CDR3 is TGTGCCCATCAAAAAACAGGGTCAGGAGAGGAGCAGTACTTC.

V gene TRBV27 combines with J gene TRBJ2-3; D gene unclear. CDR1 is MNHEY, CDR2 SMNVEV, per germline (reference sequence). CDR3 length: 14 amino acids. Trimming took off 3 bases at V and 0 bases at J, with 7 bases between the two ends. Written as DNA, the CDR3 is TGTGCCAGCAGTTTGACCGTAAGCACAGATACGCAGTATTTT. Protein: CASSLTVSTDTQYF.

This clone has a single count. The rearrangement links TRBV6-5 to TRBJ2-7; D ambiguous. The CDR3 runs to 11 residues. Per the germline V gene, CDR1 is MNHEY and CDR2 is SVGAGI. The V gene lost 2 bases and the J gene lost 7 bases, with 6 bases spanning the gap. CDR3 nucleotide sequence: TGTGCCAGCAGTTACGAGAGGGAGCAGTACTTC. Protein: CASSYEREQYF.

This chain connects TRBV29-1 to TRBJ2-3; D ambiguous. From germline, CDR1 is SQVTM and CDR2 ANQGSEA. Trimming stripped 8 bases from V and 3 bases from J, with 9 bases between. This CDR3 has 11 amino acids. Here the CDR3 DNA reads TGCAGCCATCAAACAACAGATACGCAGTATTTT. It encodes CSHQTTDTQYF.

The chain combines TRBV7-2 with TRBJ2-7; 9 nucleotides agree with TRBD1. V lost 5 bases, J lost 6 bases, and 8 bases stayed unmatched. This CDR3 has 14 residues. Germline CDR1 SGHTA, CDR2 FQGNSA. The CDR3 loop is CASSLRQGVFEQYF. CDR3 DNA: TGTGCCAGCAGCCTTCGACAGGGGGTCTTCGAGCAGTACTTC.

The rearrangement joins TRBV15 to TRBJ1-4; TRBD1 matches 7 bases. Germline loops: CDR1 LNHNV, CDR2 YYDKDF (reference sequence). The V segment lost 4 bases and the J segment 2 bases; nucleotides outside the gene matches: 10. The CDR3 extends over 17 amino acids. The chain's CDR3 is CATSILGAGQTNEKLFF. As DNA, the CDR3 is TGTGCCACCAGCATCCTCGGGGCGGGACAGACTAATGAAAAACTGTTTTTT.

In nucleotides, the CDR3 is TGCACCAGCAGCCCCCCGGACAACCTGTACAATGAGCAGTTCTTC. As protein: CTSSPPDNLYNEQFF. V and J are TRBV1 and TRBJ2-1; TRBD1, the table's D call, lacks a check against the DNA. TRBV1 is designated a pseudogene. This CDR3 is built from 15 residues.

The chain has TRBV28 and TRBJ1-2; tentatively, D is TRBD1 (5 bases). With 5 bases removed from V and 4 bases from J, the gap between germline ends came to 14 bases. The CDR3 runs to 14 residues. From germline, CDR1 is MDHEN and CDR2 SYDVKM. For the CDR3, the DNA is TGTGCCAGCAGTCGTCTTCGGGACCCCTATGGCTACACCTTC. Translated: CASSRLRDPYGYTF.

CDR3 amino acids: CATGSGQGAGYTF. The CDR3 DNA follows: TGTGCCACCGGTTCGGGACAGGGGGCGGGCTACACCTTC. The V gene is TRBV19, the J gene TRBJ1-2; 12 nucleotides line up with TRBD1. There are 13 residues in the CDR3. V was clipped by 10 bases and J by 8 bases; unmatched bases: 8. Germline CDR1 reads LNHDA; CDR2 reads SQIVND (reference sequence).